This T cell receptor beta chain was captured in a study of blood T cell repertoires in COVID-19. This CDR3 comprises 13 residues. The J segment lost 3 bases and the V segment lost 7 bases, leaving 5 bases of the junction unmatched. The germline gives CDR1 MNHNY, CDR2 SVGAGI (reference sequence). Assay: immunoSEQ multiplex PCR; the TCRdb copy retains only in-frame clones and omits some. The table shows a few hundred thousand clones, with around 84% occurring only once. Input material: peripheral blood. The source is a woman aged 18-30 years with acute or convalescent COVID-19. The rearrangement links TRBV6-6 to TRBJ1-2, with TRBD1 identical over 7 bases. The CDR3 bases are TGTGCCAGCACGATAGGGGGCGACTATGGCTACACCTTC. The encoded protein is CASTIGGDYGYTF.